What follows are 17 T cell receptor beta chains derived from one specimen sequenced in a study of blood T cells in healthy people across ages. Through a sample-barcoded 5' primer and a J-beta primer mix, a second PCR was run for about 6 to 11 cycles. TCRdb independently ran MiXCR on the 5' RACE reads; one entry per CDR3 protein. The data show about 750,000 distinct CDR3 sequences, approximately 53% seen once. Specimen: blood. These receptor sequences come from a man older than 75 in good health.

In its sample, this clonotype was seen a few times. The chain carries TRBV5-6 and TRBJ2-1, with D perhaps TRBD2 (5 bases). There are 16 residues in the CDR3. Germline V CDR1 and CDR2: SGHDT, YYEEEE. V was clipped by 0 bases and J by 3 bases, with 13 bases between them. The CDR3 protein is CASSLERSSYYNEQFF. The CDR3 DNA is TGTGCCAGCAGCTTGGAGCGGTCCTCTTACTACAATGAGCAGTTCTTC.

This chain joins TRBV28 and TRBJ2-1; D uncertain. The length of the CDR3 is 13 residues. The V gene lost 6 bases and the J gene lost 9 bases, with 15 bases spanning the gap. Germline CDR1 reads MDHEN; CDR2 reads SYDVKM. The CDR3 spells CASRAPQPTEQFF. Written as DNA, the CDR3 is TGTGCCAGCAGGGCACCTCAGCCCACTGAGCAGTTCTTC.

This chain joins TRBV2 and TRBJ2-2, with 7 nucleotides matching TRBD1. CDR3 length equals 15 residues. Germline lookup yields CDR1 SNHLY and CDR2 FYNNEI. V gave up 3 bases and J gave up 1 base; unmatched junction bases: 2. Here the CDR3 reads CASSEDRMNTGELFF. Written as DNA, the CDR3 is TGTGCCAGCAGTGAGGACAGGATGAACACCGGGGAGCTGTTTTTT.

This clonotype was recorded a few times. The genes are TRBV5-1 and TRBJ2-1; 9 bases align to TRBD1. The length of the CDR3 is 16 residues. The trim removed 0 bases at V and 1 base at J, leaving 2 bases unmatched. Germline CDR1 and CDR2: SGHRS and YFSETQ. CDR3 region: CASSLGGTGSYNEQFF. The CDR3 region has the DNA TGCGCCAGCAGCTTGGGGGGGACAGGGTCCTACAATGAGCAGTTCTTC. Complete variable domain (other parts from reference TRBV5-1 and TRBJ2-1): KAGVTQTPRYLIKTRGQQVTLSCSPISGHRSVSWYQQTPGQGLQFLFEYFSETQRNKGNFPGRFSGRQFSNSRSEMNVSTLELGDSALYLCASSLGGTGSYNEQFFGPGTRLTVL.

This chain joins TRBV12-3 or TRBV12-4 and TRBJ1-5, with 7 bases that match TRBD1. The CDR3 spans 15 residues. V was clipped by 6 bases and J by 0 bases; unmatched bases: 5. In DNA form, the CDR3 reads TGTGCCAGCAGCCGACAGGGAAATAGCAATCAGCCCCAGCATTTT. It is translated as CASSRQGNSNQPQHF.

This rearrangement joins TRBV7-4 to TRBJ2-4; TRBD2 matches at 7 bases. The tail of the sequence fits TRBJ2-7 better, so the J call may be wrong. Germline V gene sequence: CDR1 SGHVT, CDR2 SQSDAQ. The length of the CDR3 is 15 residues. The CDR3 DNA sequence: TGTGCCAGCAGCTTTGGCCTAGCGGACCCCTACGAGCAGTACTTC. Protein product: CASSFGLADPYEQYF.

On this clonotype itself: The junction differs from germline at one of its ends, possibly a read error. V gene TRBV6-5 combines with J gene TRBJ1-6; a possible D gene is TRBD1 (5 bases). Germline CDR1 is MNHEY and CDR2 is SVGAGI. The length of the CDR3 is 18 residues. The CDR3 DNA follows: TGTGCCAGCAGTTACTCGAGGGGTGGGAGCTCCTATAATTCACCCCCCCACTTT. Translated: CASSYSRGGSSYNSPPHF.

The chain uses TRBV21-1 and TRBJ2-7; TRBD1, the D gene given by the table, was not confirmed from the DNA. TRBV21-1 is designated a pseudogene. There are 15 residues in the CDR3. This CDR3 is CASRPGGRLIYEQYF. CDR3 nucleotides: TGTGCCAGCAGGCCTGGGGGGCGGCTAATCTACGAGCAGTACTTC.

J is TRBJ2-3 and V is TRBV15, with 7 bases lining up with TRBD1. There are 14 residues in the CDR3. Trimming took 3 bases from V and 14 from J; bases not matched to a gene: 14. Germline assignment: CDR1 LNHNV and CDR2 YYDKDF (reference sequence). CDR3 DNA: TGTGCCACCAGCAGGGACCGAGGGGACAGATACGCGTATTTT. Protein sequence: CATSRDRGDRYAYF.

The chain uses TRBV29-1 and TRBJ1-4; tentative D call: TRBD1 (5 bases). V was cut by 7 bases and J by 3 bases, with 12 bases left in between. This CDR3 has 13 amino acids. Germline V gene lookup returns CDR1 SQVTM and CDR2 ANQGSEA. DNA for the CDR3: TGCAGCGCTAACCAGGGATCTAATGAAAAACTGTTTTTT. As protein: CSANQGSNEKLFF.

This clonotype is a singleton in its sample. This chain links TRBV20-1 with TRBJ1-4; 10 bases line up with TRBD1. Germline-derived CDR1 and CDR2 are DFQATT and SNEGSKA (reference sequence). CDR3 length: 14 residues. V was pared by 4 bases and J by 7 bases, with 6 bases of the junction left unmatched. CDR3 sequence reads: CSANRRDRGEKLFF. DNA of the CDR3: TGCAGTGCTAACCGCCGGGACAGGGGTGAAAAACTGTTTTTT.

The rearrangement links TRBV20-1 to TRBJ2-3, with D uncertain. From germline, CDR1 is DFQATT and CDR2 SNEGSKA (reference sequence). The V gene lost 4 bases and the J gene lost 5 bases, with 16 bases spanning the gap. CDR3 length: 14 residues. DNA for the CDR3: TGCAGTGCTATGCGGACGAACGGAGAAGATACGCAGTATTTT. Protein sequence: CSAMRTNGEDTQYF.

This clonotype was detected once. It is likely a read error, because the conserved phenylalanine at the end of the CDR3 is missing. The chain combines TRBV5-1 with TRBJ1-1; D is possibly TRBD1 (6 bases). With 4 bases removed from V and 1 base from J, the gap between germline ends came to 17 bases. Germline V gene data show CDR1 as SGHRS and CDR2 as YFSETQ. CDR3 length: 16 amino acids. CDR3 sequence: CASSLWGPTGNTEAFV. The CDR3 coding sequence is TGCGCCAGCAGCCTGTGGGGGCCGACAGGGAACACTGAAGCTTTCGTT.

The CDR3 DNA is TGTGCCAGCAGCACCGGGACAGGGGTTGAGGCTTTCTTT. It encodes CASSTGTGVEAFF. The chain couples TRBV9 to TRBJ1-1; 10 bases are shared with TRBD1. V lost 4 bases, J lost 11 bases, and 8 bases stayed unmatched. This CDR3 region has 13 residues. The germline V gene encodes CDR1 SGDLS and CDR2 YYNGEE.

Comment on this clonotype: A much larger clone sits a single nucleotide away, making a read error possible. This chain connects TRBV27 to TRBJ2-5, with D possibly matching TRBD2 (5 bases). Germline CDR1 and CDR2: MNHEY and SMNVEV (reference sequence). Trimming removed 5 bases from V and 6 bases from J, with 19 bases in between. The CDR3 contains 15 residues. The CDR3 sequence: CASSPYGGLEKTQYF. The CDR3 DNA reads TGTGCCAGCAGTCCCTACGGCGGACTGGAAAAGACCCAGTACTTC.

The chain joins TRBV2 to TRBJ1-4; maybe TRBD1 (6 bases). The CDR3 is 18 amino acids. V lost 0 bases to trimming and J lost 6 bases, with 20 bases between them. The germline V gene encodes CDR1 SNHLY and CDR2 FYNNEI. CDR3 bases: TGTGCCAGCAGTGAAGCGCTTCGTTGGACAGCTAAAGATGAAAAACTGTTTTTT. Translation gives CASSEALRWTAKDEKLFF.

The genes are TRBV27 and TRBJ2-1; D is uncertain. CDR1 MNHEY and CDR2 SMNVEV come from the germline V gene (reference sequence). This CDR3 is 14 amino acids long. V lost 4 bases and J 7 bases, leaving 14 bases between the germline ends. This CDR3 is CASSSAWTRNEQFF. CDR3 coding DNA: TGTGCCAGCAGTTCCGCGTGGACCCGGAATGAGCAGTTCTTC.